These 8 T cell receptor beta chains were all obtained from the same sample, sequenced in a study of CD8 T cells in ankylosing spondylitis. TCRdb used MiXCR to reprocess the 5' RACE reads, holding one entry per CDR3 protein. This sample has some 52,000 distinct CDR3 sequences, with roughly 7.4% found just once. The material sequenced was blood, either unsorted or a sorted T cell fraction (not recorded which). The receptors originated from a female donor with ankylosing spondylitis or in good health (not recorded which).

The sample holds many counts of this clonotype. The rearrangement uses TRBV5-1 and TRBJ1-2; 8 bases map to TRBD1. The V gene end was trimmed by 4 bases and the J gene end by 4 bases; junction bases not matched to a gene: 3. Germline loops: CDR1 SGHRS, CDR2 YFSETQ. The CDR3 consists of 13 residues. The CDR3 DNA follows: TGCGCCAGCAGCCCGGGACAGGCCTATGGCTACACCTTC. This codes for CASSPGQAYGYTF.

Ten or more counts support this clonotype. V usage is TRBV5-1 and J usage is TRBJ2-5, with 7 bases aligning to TRBD1. V was clipped by 2 bases and J by 3 bases; unmatched bases: 4. This CDR3 has 14 residues. Per germline, CDR1 SGHRS and CDR2 YFSETQ. CDR3 nucleotide sequence: TGCGCCAGCAGCTTCGGACAGGCCGAAGAGACCCAGTACTTC. Translated, it gives CASSFGQAEETQYF.

This clonotype occurred many times. The chain carries TRBV5-1 and TRBJ2-2; perhaps TRBD2 as D (6 bases). The V gene lost 2 bases and the J gene lost 0 bases, with 14 bases spanning the gap. The length of the CDR3 is 17 residues. Germline V gives CDR1 SGHRS, CDR2 YFSETQ. The CDR3 sequence is CASSLRVAVPNTGELFF. The CDR3 coding sequence is TGCGCCAGCAGCTTACGTGTAGCGGTCCCGAACACCGGGGAGCTGTTTTTT.

This clonotype has a count of ten or more. V is TRBV28 and J is TRBJ1-5; D perhaps matches TRBD1 (5 bases). In germline, CDR1 is MDHEN, CDR2 SYDVKM. Trimming removed 4 bases from V and 7 bases from J, with 8 bases in between. The CDR3 is 12 amino acids. The CDR3 here is CASSSRVQPQHF. CDR3 nucleotides: TGTGCCAGCAGTTCCAGGGTCCAGCCCCAGCATTTT. The full variable domain, in which reference TRBV28 and TRBJ1-5 provide the parts outside the CDR3, is DVKVTQSSRYLVKRTGEKVFLECVQDMDHENMFWYRQDPGLGLRLIYFSYDVKMKEKGDIPEGYSVSREKKERFSLILESASTNQTSMYLCASSSRVQPQHFGDGTRLSIL.

This sequence joins TRBV29-1 and TRBJ1-1; weak D call: TRBD1 (5 bases). Germline values: CDR1 SQVTM, CDR2 ANQGSEA. There are 13 residues in the CDR3. Between the trimmed V and J ends, which lost 6 bases and 0 bases, there was a span of 11 bases. This CDR3 reads CSVPGLMNTEAFF. The DNA of the CDR3 is TGCAGCGTCCCGGGGCTTATGAACACTGAAGCTTTCTTT.

This clonotype was seen a handful of times. The CDR3 DNA is TGTGCCAGCAGCACAGAGATTAACACTGAAGCTTTCTTT. This translates into CASSTEINTEAFF. The rearrangement uses TRBV7-9 and TRBJ1-1; D is undetermined. The CDR3 consists of 13 residues. V shed 5 bases and J shed 2 bases, with 9 bases lying between them. The V gene's germline CDR1 is SEHNR and CDR2 FQNEAQ (reference sequence). The full variable domain, with the rest looked up from reference TRBV7-9 and TRBJ1-1, is DTGVSQNPRHKITKRGQNVTFRCDPISEHNRLYWYRQTLGQGPEFLTYFQNEAQLEKSRLLSDRFSAERPKGSFSTLEIQRTEQGDSAMYLCASSTEINTEAFFGQGTRLTVV.

This clonotype has only a few counts. This chain uses TRBV30 with TRBJ1-2; 12 bases agree with TRBD1. This CDR3 spans 13 amino acids. V dropped 6 bases and J dropped 8; count of bases not matched to a gene: 7. Germline V gene data show CDR1 as GTSNPN and CDR2 as SVGIG (reference sequence). The CDR3 reads CACWDRGHEGYTF. The CDR3 bases are TGTGCCTGCTGGGACAGGGGGCATGAAGGCTACACCTTC.

This clonotype was recorded at least ten times. The genes are TRBV12-3 or TRBV12-4 and TRBJ1-1, with unresolved D. V was clipped by 5 bases and J by 0 bases, with 10 bases between them. The CDR3 totals 14 residues. CDR3 protein: CASSLRFMNTEAFF. In nucleotides, the CDR3 is TGTGCCAGCAGTCTTAGGTTCATGAACACTGAAGCTTTCTTT.